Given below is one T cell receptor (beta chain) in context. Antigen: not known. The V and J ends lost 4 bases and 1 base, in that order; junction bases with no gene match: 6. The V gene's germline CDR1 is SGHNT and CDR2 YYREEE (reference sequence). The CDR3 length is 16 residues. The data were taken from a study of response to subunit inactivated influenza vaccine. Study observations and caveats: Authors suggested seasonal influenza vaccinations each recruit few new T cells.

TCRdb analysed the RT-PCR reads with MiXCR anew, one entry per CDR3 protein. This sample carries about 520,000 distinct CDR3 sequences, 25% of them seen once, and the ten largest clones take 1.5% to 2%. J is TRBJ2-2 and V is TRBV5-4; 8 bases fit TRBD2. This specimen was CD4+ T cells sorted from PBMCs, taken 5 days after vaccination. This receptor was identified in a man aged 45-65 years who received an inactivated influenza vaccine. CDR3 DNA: TGTGCCAGCAGCCCGCTGGCGGGAGGGAACACCGGGGAGCTGTTTTTT. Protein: CASSPLAGGNTGELFF.